This TCR beta chain was profiled in a study of shared clonotypes between healthy human individuals. About the research overall: CD4 naive and CD4 memory each took three plates per donor, while CD8 naive took two and CD8 memory one.

Worth noting for this clone: Its antigen is undetermined.

All donors qualified as healthy HIV-negative adults and had experienced no recent acute infections or vaccinations. There were only Caucasian adults among the donors, and all lived in Nashville, Tennessee. Deletions cut 0 bases from V and 5 bases from J, with 10 bases between. This CDR3 is built from 14 residues. Germline CDR1 reads MNHEY; CDR2 reads SMNVEV (reference sequence). Study results and limitations: Generation probability values for non-shared clonotypes were lower than those for clonotypes shared by all four donors.

Clones were read by immunoSEQ multiplex PCR, and TCRdb kept only the in-frame ones, dropping some. This sample has a few million clones, with under 95% found just once. V is TRBV27 and J is TRBJ2-5; D tentatively fits TRBD1 or TRBD2 (5 bases each). The receptor was isolated from a man aged 18 to 29 in good health. Some clones in this sample may be carry-over from other donors' samples. Sequenced: naive CD4+ T cells from PBMCs. Sample subset: CD45RA+ positively selected. The DNA for the CDR3 is TGTGCCAGCAGTTTATCAACCGGGACCGAGACCCAGTACTTC. Encoded protein: CASSLSTGTETQYF.